The present T cell receptor beta chain was sequenced within a study of blood T cell repertoires in COVID-19. About the study: Italy, Spain and the United States were the sources of the convalescent and acute COVID-19 samples.

CDR1 is SQVTM and CDR2 is ANQGSEA in the germline V gene. Trimming pared 5 bases from V and 3 bases from J, leaving 10 bases between. The CDR3 loop spans 13 amino acids. Per the original data handling: How many nucleated cells were present was estimated from reference gene primer amplification. Clones were read by immunoSEQ multiplex PCR, and TCRdb kept only the in-frame ones, dropping some. V and J calls plus clone size are reproduced from that table; the DNA served to infer D and trimming. The sample holds tens of thousands of clones; approximately 86% are singletons and the top ten take approximately 1.4%.

This chain links TRBV29-1 with TRBJ2-2; D call uncertain. The clonotype was recovered from a woman in her fifties or sixties with acute or convalescent COVID-19. Sequenced sample: peripheral blood. CDR3 bases: TGCAGCGTTTATCTAATGGACACCGGGGAGCTGTTTTTT. It codes for CSVYLMDTGELFF.